What follows is one T cell receptor (beta chain) and its context. This record comes from a study of cytomegalovirus exposure and HLA in healthy donors. Use of 60 Vbeta and 13 Jbeta primers characterized the PCR. Profiled with immunoSEQ multiplex PCR; TCRdb holds only in-frame clones, not every one. The sample comprises 140,000 to 150,000 clones, 70% to 90% of which are singletons, and 4.3% rests with the top ten. Germline V lookup: CDR1 SGDLS, CDR2 YYNGEE. The CDR3 runs to 16 residues. The V and J ends lost 1 base and 0 bases, in that order; junction bases with no gene match: 2. The sequenced sample consisted of PBMCs. This rearrangement joins TRBV9 to TRBJ2-3; 10 bases are a match to TRBD2. The TCR was taken from a woman aged 40 to 49 in good health and CMV-seropositive. The CDR3 loop reads CASSVQTSGSTDTQYF. CDR3 in DNA: TGTGCCAGCAGCGTACAGACTAGCGGGAGCACAGATACGCAGTATTTT.